This TCR beta chain was recorded in a study of T cells in tumors after PD-1 blockade. Study information: No patient had prior checkpoint blockade, systemic immunosuppression, or radiotherapy within 4 weeks. Each patient got pembrolizumab 200 mg every 3 weeks or cemiplimab 350 mg every 2 weeks.

Tumor or blood genomic DNA was sequenced, with inputs of about 550 ng to 6,004 ng. Looked up from germline, CDR1 is MNHEY and CDR2 is SVGAGI. The CDR3 consists of 12 residues. Trimming took 11 bases from V and 0 from J, leaving 11 bases between them. Study-wide findings and caveats: Around two fifths of tumor TCR clonotypes were also found in blood.

Note on this clone: What it binds is not known.

Clones were read by immunoSEQ multiplex PCR, and TCRdb kept only the in-frame ones, dropping some. There are some 48,000 clones in the sample; just under 80% occur only once, and about a sixth lies in the top ten. The chain uses TRBV6-5 and TRBJ2-7; D might be TRBD1 (6 bases). The source was PBMCs, collected before anti-PD-1 treatment. This sequence originates from a human donor with basal cell carcinoma. CDR3 amino acids: CAARDTSYEQYF. CDR3 nucleotide sequence: TGTGCCGCCCGGGACACCTCCTACGAGCAGTACTTC.